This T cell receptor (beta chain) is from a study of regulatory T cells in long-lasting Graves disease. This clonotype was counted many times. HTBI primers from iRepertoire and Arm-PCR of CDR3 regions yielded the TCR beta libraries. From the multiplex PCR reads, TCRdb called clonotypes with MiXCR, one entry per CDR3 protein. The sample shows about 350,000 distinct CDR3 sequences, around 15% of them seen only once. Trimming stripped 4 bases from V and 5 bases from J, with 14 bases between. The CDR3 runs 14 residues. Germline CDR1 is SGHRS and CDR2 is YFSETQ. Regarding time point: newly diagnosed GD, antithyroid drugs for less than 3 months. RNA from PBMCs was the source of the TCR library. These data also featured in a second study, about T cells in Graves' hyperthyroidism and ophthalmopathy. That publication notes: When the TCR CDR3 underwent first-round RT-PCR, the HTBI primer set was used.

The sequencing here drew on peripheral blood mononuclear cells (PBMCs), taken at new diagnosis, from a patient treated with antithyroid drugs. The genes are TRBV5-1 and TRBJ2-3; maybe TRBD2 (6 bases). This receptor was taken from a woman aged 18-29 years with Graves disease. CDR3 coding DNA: TGCGCCAGCAGCCTCGAACTAGCAAAAGATACGCAGTATTTT. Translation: CASSLELAKDTQYF. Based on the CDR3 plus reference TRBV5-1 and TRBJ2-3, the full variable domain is KAGVTQTPRYLIKTRGQQVTLSCSPISGHRSVSWYQQTPGQGLQFLFEYFSETQRNKGNFPGRFSGRQFSNSRSEMNVSTLELGDSALYLCASSLELAKDTQYFGPGTRLTVL.